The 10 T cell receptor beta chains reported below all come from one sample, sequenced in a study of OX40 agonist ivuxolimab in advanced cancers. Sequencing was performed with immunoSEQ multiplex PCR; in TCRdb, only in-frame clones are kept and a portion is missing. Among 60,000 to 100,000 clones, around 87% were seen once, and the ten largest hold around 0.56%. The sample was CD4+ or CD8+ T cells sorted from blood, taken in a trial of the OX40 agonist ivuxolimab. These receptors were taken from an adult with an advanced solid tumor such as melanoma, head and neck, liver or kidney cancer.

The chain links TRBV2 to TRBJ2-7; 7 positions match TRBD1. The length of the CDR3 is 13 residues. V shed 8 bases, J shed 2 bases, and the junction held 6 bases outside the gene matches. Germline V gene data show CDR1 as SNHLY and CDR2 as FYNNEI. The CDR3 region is CASSWGQTYEQYF. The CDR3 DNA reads TGTGCCAGCTCGTGGGGACAGACCTACGAGCAGTACTTC.

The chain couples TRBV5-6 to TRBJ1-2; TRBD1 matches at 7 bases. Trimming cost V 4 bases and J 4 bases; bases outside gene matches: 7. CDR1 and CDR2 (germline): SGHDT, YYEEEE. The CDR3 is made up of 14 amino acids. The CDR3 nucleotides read TGTGCCAGCAGCCTAAGGGGGCGCGGCTATGGCTACACCTTC. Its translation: CASSLRGRGYGYTF. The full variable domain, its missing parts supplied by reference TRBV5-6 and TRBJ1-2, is DAGVTQSPTHLIKTRGQQVTLRCSPKSGHDTVSWYQQALGQGPQFIFQYYEEEERQRGNFPDRFSGHQFPNYSSELNVNALLLGDSALYLCASSLRGRGYGYTFGSGTRLTVV.

CDR3 loop: CASSLDWGKHEQYF. The CDR3 DNA reads as TGTGCCAGCAGCTTGGACTGGGGAAAGCACGAGCAGTACTTC. V and J are TRBV5-4 and TRBJ2-7; D gene ambiguous. The CDR3 runs 14 residues. The germline V gene has CDR1 SGHNT and CDR2 YYREEE (reference sequence). V was shortened by 0 bases and J by 5 bases, with 12 bases between the two germline ends.

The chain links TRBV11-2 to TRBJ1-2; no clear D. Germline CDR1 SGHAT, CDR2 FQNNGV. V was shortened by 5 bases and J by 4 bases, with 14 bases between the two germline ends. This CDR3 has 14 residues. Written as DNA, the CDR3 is TGTGCCAGCAGCCCCCCAGACGGACTCTATGGCTACACCTTC. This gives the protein CASSPPDGLYGYTF.

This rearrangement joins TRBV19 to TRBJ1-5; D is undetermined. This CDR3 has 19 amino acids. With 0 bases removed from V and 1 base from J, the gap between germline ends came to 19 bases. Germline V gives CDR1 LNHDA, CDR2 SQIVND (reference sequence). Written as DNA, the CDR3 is TGTGCCAGTAGTATAGATCTTAGCCGGCCAGGAAGGAGCAATCAGCCCCAGCATTTT. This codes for CASSIDLSRPGRSNQPQHF.

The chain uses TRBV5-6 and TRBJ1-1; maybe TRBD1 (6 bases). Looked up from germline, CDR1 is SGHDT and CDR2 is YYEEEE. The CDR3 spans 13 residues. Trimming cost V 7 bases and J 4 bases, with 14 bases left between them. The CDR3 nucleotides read TGTGCCAGCCGAATACAGGGTTCCACTGAAGCTTTCTTT. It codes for CASRIQGSTEAFF.

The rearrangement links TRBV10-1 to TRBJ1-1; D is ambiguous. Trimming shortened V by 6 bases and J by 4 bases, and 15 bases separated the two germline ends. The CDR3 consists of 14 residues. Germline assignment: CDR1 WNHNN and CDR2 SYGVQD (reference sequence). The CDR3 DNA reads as TGCGCCAGCAGCCCCGGGTGGACGTCCACTGAAGCTTTCTTT. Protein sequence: CASSPGWTSTEAFF.

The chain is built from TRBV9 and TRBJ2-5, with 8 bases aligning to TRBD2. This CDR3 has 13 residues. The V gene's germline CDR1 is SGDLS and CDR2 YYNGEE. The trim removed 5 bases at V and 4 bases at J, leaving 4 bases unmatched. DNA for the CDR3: TGTGCCAGCAGGGCGGGAGGAGGAGAGACCCAGTACTTC. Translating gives CASRAGGGETQYF.

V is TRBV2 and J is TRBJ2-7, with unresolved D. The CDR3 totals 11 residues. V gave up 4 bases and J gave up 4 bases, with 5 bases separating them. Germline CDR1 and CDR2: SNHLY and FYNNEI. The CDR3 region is CASSGWYEQYF. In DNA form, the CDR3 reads TGTGCCAGCAGTGGGTGGTACGAGCAGTACTTC.

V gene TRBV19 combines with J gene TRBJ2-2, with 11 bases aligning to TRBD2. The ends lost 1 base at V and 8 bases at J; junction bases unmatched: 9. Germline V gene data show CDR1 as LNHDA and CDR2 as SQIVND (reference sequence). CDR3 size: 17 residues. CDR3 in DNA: TGTGCCAGTAGTATAGTATTAACTAGCGGGAGCGCGGGGGAGCTGTTTTTT. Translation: CASSIVLTSGSAGELFF.